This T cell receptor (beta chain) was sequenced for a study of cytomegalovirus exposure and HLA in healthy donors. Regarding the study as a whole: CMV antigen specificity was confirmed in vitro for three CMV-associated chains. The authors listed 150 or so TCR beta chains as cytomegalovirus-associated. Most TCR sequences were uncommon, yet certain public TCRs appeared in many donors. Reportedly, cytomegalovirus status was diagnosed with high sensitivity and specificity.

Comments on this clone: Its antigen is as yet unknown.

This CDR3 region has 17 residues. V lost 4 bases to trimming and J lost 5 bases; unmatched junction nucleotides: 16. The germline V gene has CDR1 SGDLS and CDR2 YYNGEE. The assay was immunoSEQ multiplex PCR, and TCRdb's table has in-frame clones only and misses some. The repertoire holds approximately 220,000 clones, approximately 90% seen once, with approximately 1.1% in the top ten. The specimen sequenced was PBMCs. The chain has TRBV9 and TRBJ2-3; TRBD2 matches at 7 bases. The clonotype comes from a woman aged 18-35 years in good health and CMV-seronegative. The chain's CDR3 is CASSSPSGHPAEDTQYF. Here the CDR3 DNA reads TGTGCCAGCAGCAGCCCTAGCGGCCACCCTGCGGAAGATACGCAGTATTTT.